The 25 T cell receptor beta chains reported below all come from one sample, sequenced in a study of PD-L1 blockade in urothelial cancer. Stated time point: peripheral blood 6 weeks after treatment start. The table came from immunoSEQ multiplex PCR; TCRdb's copy has only in-frame clones and leaves some out. The repertoire holds roughly 100,000 clones, with 75% to 90% as singletons. This material consisted of PBMCs, taken around atezolizumab (anti-PD-L1) treatment. The receptors were sampled from a man aged 70-80 years with urothelial cancer.

The V and J genes are TRBV18 and TRBJ1-1; 10 positions match TRBD1. Germline V lookup: CDR1 KGHSH, CDR2 LQKENI. This CDR3 comprises 15 residues. Unmatched junction bases numbered 12, after V lost 6 bases and J lost 8 bases. This CDR3 reads CASSSGGQGGPEAFF. In DNA form, the CDR3 reads TGTGCCAGCTCCTCCGGAGGACAGGGGGGCCCCGAAGCTTTCTTT.

This clone was found a few times. This rearrangement joins TRBV19 to TRBJ2-7; a weak D match, TRBD1 (6 bases). Germline assignment: CDR1 LNHDA and CDR2 SQIVND (reference sequence). The CDR3 runs to 11 residues. The ends were cut back, 9 bases at V and 6 bases at J, with 12 bases in the middle. The CDR3: CASGTIGEQYF. CDR3 nucleotides: TGTGCCAGCGGGACAATCGGCGAGCAGTACTTC.

The V gene is TRBV5-4, the J gene TRBJ1-4; perhaps TRBD1 as D (6 bases). Trimming shortened V by 4 bases and J by 2 bases, and 21 bases separated the two germline ends. Per the germline V gene, CDR1 is SGHNT and CDR2 is YYREEE (reference sequence). This CDR3 has 18 residues. The CDR3 nucleotides read TGTGCCAGCAGCCCCGGGGGGCCGATAGGTGCGACTAATGAAAAACTGTTTTTT. It specifies CASSPGGPIGATNEKLFF. Full variable domain (rest looked up from reference TRBV5-4 and TRBJ1-4): ETGVTQSPTHLIKTRGQQVTLRCSSQSGHNTVSWYQQALGQGPQFIFQYYREEENGRGNFPPRFSGLQFPNYSSELNVNALELDDSALYLCASSPGGPIGATNEKLFFGSGTQLSVL.

The rearrangement joins TRBV6-6 to TRBJ2-7, with 7 bases fitting TRBD1. The CDR3 is made up of 16 amino acids. CDR1 MNHNY and CDR2 SVGAGI come from the germline V gene (reference sequence). V dropped 4 bases and J dropped 5; count of bases not matched to a gene: 14. CDR3 residues: CASSSKLTGSRNEQYF. Written as DNA, the CDR3 is TGTGCCAGCAGTTCGAAATTGACAGGGAGTAGGAACGAGCAGTACTTC.

This clone was seen a handful of times. DNA of the CDR3: TGTGCCAGCAGCCTCCGGGACAGGGTAAATGAGCAGTTCTTC. This sequence encodes CASSLRDRVNEQFF. This rearrangement joins TRBV5-4 to TRBJ2-1, with 9 bases fitting TRBD1. V gave up 4 bases and J gave up 7 bases; unmatched junction bases: 6. The CDR3 has 14 residues. Germline V lookup: CDR1 SGHNT, CDR2 YYREEE (reference sequence).

The V call is TRBV10-2, the J call TRBJ2-7; TRBD1 aligns across 8 bases. The CDR3 has 12 amino acids. The V gene end was trimmed by 11 bases and the J gene end by 3 bases; junction bases not matched to a gene: 6. Germline CDR1 reads WSHSY; CDR2 reads SAAADI. The CDR3 reads CAVQGVDYEQYF. The CDR3 bases are TGCGCCGTACAGGGGGTCGACTACGAGCAGTACTTC.

The chain joins TRBV7-2 to TRBJ2-7, with 8 bases identical to TRBD2. The CDR3 has 15 amino acids. Germline V lookup: CDR1 SGHTA, CDR2 FQGNSA. Trimming at V came to 1 base and at J to 3 bases, leaving 5 bases not matched to a gene. The CDR3 DNA is TGTGCCAGCAGCTTAGTTCGGGGGGGCATCTACGAGCAGTACTTC. This translates into CASSLVRGGIYEQYF.

V and J are TRBV5-1 and TRBJ2-5; tentative D call: TRBD1 (5 bases). This CDR3 is built from 14 residues. V lost 2 bases and J 1 base, leaving 9 bases between the germline ends. Germline CDR1 SGHRS, CDR2 YFSETQ. The CDR3 reads CASSFKQVQETQYF. As DNA, the CDR3 is TGCGCCAGCAGCTTTAAACAGGTCCAAGAGACCCAGTACTTC.

The chain combines TRBV19 with TRBJ1-5; D is unresolved. The CDR3 consists of 16 residues. Deletions cut 3 bases from V and 4 bases from J, with 16 bases between. CDR1 is LNHDA and CDR2 is SQIVND in the germline V gene (reference sequence). The CDR3 sequence: CASSITPDYLNQPQHF. CDR3 DNA: TGTGCCAGTAGTATCACGCCGGACTACTTAAATCAGCCCCAGCATTTT.

This sequence joins TRBV23-1 and TRBJ2-3; D is unclear. TRBV23-1 is noted as an ORF with a role that remains uncertain. V was pared by 4 bases and J by 14 bases, with 16 bases between. The CDR3 contains 12 residues. CDR3 sequence reads: CASSLRPSALYF. The CDR3 coding sequence is TGCGCCAGCAGTCTAAGACCCAGCGCGTTGTATTTT.

The J gene is TRBJ1-6, the V gene TRBV4-2, with D perhaps TRBD1 (6 bases). The CDR3 has 15 residues. The V end lost 3 bases, the J end lost 8 bases, and 14 bases lay between the germline ends. Germline loops: CDR1 LGHNA, CDR2 YNFKEQ. Written as DNA, the CDR3 is TGTGCCAGCAGCCAGGCAAACAGGGTGGATTCACCCCTCCACTTT. It encodes CASSQANRVDSPLHF.

This clone was seen a single time. The chain employs TRBV7-9 and TRBJ2-6; no firm D call. Between the trimmed V and J ends, which lost 3 bases and 0 bases, there was a span of 6 bases. The CDR3 loop spans 15 amino acids. Germline lookup yields CDR1 SEHNR and CDR2 FQNEAQ (reference sequence). In nucleotides, the CDR3 is TGTGCCAGCAGCTTCCCGTCCTCTGGGGCCAACGTCCTGACTTTC. It is translated as CASSFPSSGANVLTF.

The table lists this clone with a few counts. The chain links TRBV9 to TRBJ2-1, with a weak D call TRBD1 (6 bases). V lost 4 bases to trimming and J lost 5 bases, with 16 bases between them. This CDR3 is 15 amino acids long. Looked up from germline, CDR1 is SGDLS and CDR2 is YYNGEE. CDR3 region: CASSRTARLNNEQFF. CDR3 in DNA: TGTGCCAGCAGCAGGACAGCACGGCTAAACAATGAGCAGTTCTTC.

This clone was counted between two and nine times. The J gene is TRBJ1-5, the V gene TRBV5-4, with 12 bases identical to TRBD1. The trim removed 4 bases at V and 5 bases at J, leaving 4 bases unmatched. The CDR3 is 15 residues long. CDR1 SGHNT and CDR2 YYREEE come from the germline V gene (reference sequence). The CDR3 DNA reads as TGTGCCAGCAGCCCGGGACAGGGGGCTCATCAGCCCCAGCATTTT. Translation: CASSPGQGAHQPQHF.

The CDR3 protein is CASRGQGGNYGYTF. The CDR3 nucleotides are TGTGCCAGTAGGGGACAGGGAGGTAACTATGGCTACACCTTC. This rearrangement joins TRBV19 to TRBJ1-2, with 9 bases lining up with TRBD1. The CDR3 loop spans 14 amino acids. Unmatched junction bases numbered 3, after V lost 6 bases and J lost 1 base. Germline values: CDR1 LNHDA, CDR2 SQIVND (reference sequence).

The chain links TRBV14 to TRBJ2-2; 7 bases are a match to TRBD2. Trimming at V came to 5 bases and at J to 2 bases, leaving 11 bases not matched to a gene. This CDR3 has 17 residues. Germline lookup yields CDR1 SGHDN and CDR2 FVKESK. Here the CDR3 DNA reads TGTGCCAGCAGCTCACACAGCGGGGCTATTAACACCGGGGAGCTGTTTTTT. Translating it yields CASSSHSGAINTGELFF.

The CDR3 sequence is CASSIAGTGLAKNIQYF. The CDR3 DNA follows: TGTGCCAGTAGTATAGCCGGGACAGGGCTAGCCAAAAACATTCAGTACTTC. The V and J genes are TRBV19 and TRBJ2-4, with 9 bases lining up with TRBD1. The V gene's germline CDR1 is LNHDA and CDR2 SQIVND (reference sequence). The CDR3 length is 17 residues. With 1 base clipped from V and 0 bases from J, the junction kept 4 bases outside the gene matches.

The V and J genes are TRBV28 and TRBJ1-3, with D perhaps TRBD1 (5 bases). CDR1 is MDHEN and CDR2 is SYDVKM in the germline V gene. V was cut by 5 bases and J by 0 bases, with 20 bases left in between. The CDR3 sequence is 18 residues long. The CDR3 nucleotides are TGTGCCAGCAGTCCCGCGTCGCGGGGCCTGATCTCTGGAAACACCATATATTTT. It yields the protein CASSPASRGLISGNTIYF.

CDR3 protein: CASSNRENYNEQFF. The CDR3 nucleotides read TGTGCCAGCAGCAACCGGGAAAACTACAATGAGCAGTTCTTC. The rearrangement links TRBV9 to TRBJ2-1; D is perhaps TRBD2 (5 bases). This CDR3 region has 14 residues. V was pared by 4 bases and J by 3 bases, with 11 bases between. The germline CDR1 and CDR2 sequences are SGDLS and YYNGEE.

V gene TRBV7-2 combines with J gene TRBJ2-2; 7 nucleotides match TRBD2. This CDR3 comprises 16 residues. Germline V gives CDR1 SGHTA, CDR2 FQGNSA. V lost 6 bases, J lost 4 bases, and 11 bases stayed unmatched. The CDR3 DNA is TGTGCCAGCAGACCCGCCGCGGGGGTGGGCACCGGGGAGCTGTTTTTT. This gives the protein CASRPAAGVGTGELFF.

The rearrangement joins TRBV7-2 to TRBJ2-1, with D perhaps matching TRBD2 (5 bases). V lost 3 bases to trimming and J lost 7 bases, with 7 bases between them. Germline loops: CDR1 SGHTA, CDR2 FQGNSA. The CDR3 length is 12 residues. The CDR3 nucleotides read TGTGCCAGCAGCTTCTTAGCGAATGAGCAGTTCTTC. It yields the protein CASSFLANEQFF.

This chain uses TRBV2 with TRBJ2-1, with 12 bases matching TRBD2. CDR1 and CDR2 from the germline V gene are SNHLY and FYNNEI. The CDR3 contains 15 residues. V shed 5 bases, J shed 3 bases, and the junction held 2 bases outside the gene matches. The CDR3 coding sequence is TGTGCCAGCAGTAGACTAGCGGGAGACTACAATGAGCAGTTCTTC. As protein: CASSRLAGDYNEQFF.

This clone showed up just once. The chain is built from TRBV6-5 and TRBJ1-5; no firm D call. The CDR3 covers 13 residues. The germline gives CDR1 MNHEY, CDR2 SVGAGI. V gave up 3 bases and J gave up 4 bases, with 7 bases separating them. CDR3 amino acids: CASSYDGNQPQHF. CDR3 nucleotides: TGTGCCAGCAGTTATGACGGGAATCAGCCCCAGCATTTT.

This rearrangement joins TRBV5-6 to TRBJ1-1; 7 bases align to TRBD1. Germline V gene lookup returns CDR1 SGHDT and CDR2 YYEEEE. The junction had 7 bases not matched to a gene; V was cut back by 4 bases and J by 4 bases. This CDR3 region has 14 residues. CDR3 coding DNA: TGTGCCAGCAGCGCCGGACAGGACAGCACTGAAGCTTTCTTT. Translated: CASSAGQDSTEAFF.

The chain carries TRBV14 and TRBJ2-1, with D maybe TRBD1 (6 bases). The CDR3 loop spans 15 amino acids. V lost 3 bases and J lost 8, with 17 bases in between. Germline assignment: CDR1 SGHDN and CDR2 FVKESK. The CDR3 region is CASSHSRRDMDEQFF. The CDR3 DNA sequence: TGTGCCAGCAGCCATTCGCGCCGGGACATGGATGAGCAGTTCTTC.